This is a list of T cell receptor beta chains from one sample in a study of T cell changes during pregnancy in multiple sclerosis. The protocol was immunoSEQ multiplex PCR, while the TCRdb copy is restricted to in-frame clones and leaves out a portion. The top ten clones hold 1.5% to 1.9% of a sample with 90,000 to 130,000 clones, around 90% of them seen once. Sequenced here: peripheral blood, sampled in the third trimester of pregnancy. These receptors came from a female donor with multiple sclerosis, enrolled in a pregnancy study. Both conserved end residues are part of each CDR3. D genes are given only for firm matches. Expanded clones are given a class, and other clones once, few, many or no size at all.

clone size: .; D gene: TRBD2; J gene: TRBJ2-5; V gene: TRBV27; CDR3 protein: CASSATSGRAGGETQYF; CDR3 DNA: TGTGCCAGCAGTGCTACTAGCGGGAGGGCGGGAGGGGAGACCCAGTACTTC
clone size: .; D gene: .; J gene: TRBJ2-3; V gene: TRBV9; CDR3 protein: CASSPTPSTDTQYF; CDR3 DNA: TGTGCCAGCAGCCCAACTCCTAGCACAGATACGCAGTATTTT
clone size: .; D gene: TRBD2; J gene: TRBJ2-1; V gene: TRBV11-3; CDR3 protein: CASSLVSSGGDNEQFF; CDR3 DNA: TGTGCCAGCAGCTTAGTGTCTAGCGGGGGGGACAATGAGCAGTTCTTC
clone size: .; D gene: .; J gene: TRBJ2-1; V gene: TRBV29-1; CDR3 protein: CSAGGSQGNYNEQFF; CDR3 DNA: TGCAGCGCGGGTGGTTCACAGGGCAACTACAATGAGCAGTTCTTC
clone size: .; D gene: TRBD2; J gene: TRBJ2-1; V gene: TRBV2; CDR3 protein: CASSDGLAGDNEQFF; CDR3 DNA: TGTGCCAGCAGTGATGGGCTAGCGGGAGACAATGAGCAGTTCTTC
clone size: .; D gene: .; J gene: TRBJ1-2; V gene: TRBV14; CDR3 protein: CASSQEQTALESYGYTF; CDR3 DNA: TGTGCCAGCAGCCAAGAACAGACAGCCTTAGAGAGCTATGGCTACACCTTC
clone size: .; D gene: TRBD1; J gene: TRBJ1-4; V gene: TRBV27; CDR3 protein: CASSLDRDEKLFF; CDR3 DNA: TGTGCCAGCAGTTTAGACAGGGATGAAAAACTGTTTTTT
clone size: .; D gene: .; J gene: TRBJ2-3; V gene: TRBV9; CDR3 protein: CASSAMTFSTDTQYF; CDR3 DNA: TGTGCCAGCAGCGCAATGACTTTTAGCACAGATACGCAGTATTTT
clone size: .; D gene: TRBD2; J gene: TRBJ2-7; V gene: TRBV5-3; CDR3 protein: CARSLSAGSASYEQYF; CDR3 DNA: TGTGCCAGAAGCTTGTCAGCGGGGTCCGCCTCCTACGAGCAGTACTTC
clone size: .; D gene: .; J gene: TRBJ2-7; V gene: TRBV28; CDR3 protein: CASSLPSALAEKQYF; CDR3 DNA: TGTGCCAGCAGTTTACCCTCCGCACTAGCTGAAAAGCAGTACTTC
clone size: .; D gene: TRBD1; J gene: TRBJ2-7; V gene: TRBV11-2; CDR3 protein: CASSFPPPDRGPEQYF; CDR3 DNA: TGTGCCAGCAGCTTCCCCCCTCCGGACAGGGGCCCCGAGCAGTACTTC
clone size: .; D gene: TRBD1; J gene: TRBJ1-1; V gene: TRBV5-1; CDR3 protein: CASSLSTGGTEAFF; CDR3 DNA: TGCGCCAGCAGCCTCTCGACAGGGGGCACTGAAGCTTTCTTT
clone size: .; D gene: .; J gene: TRBJ2-1; V gene: TRBV5-1; CDR3 protein: CASSLVAGSYNEQFF; CDR3 DNA: TGCGCCAGCAGCTTGGTCGCGGGTTCCTACAATGAGCAGTTCTTC
clone size: .; D gene: TRBD1; J gene: TRBJ1-4; V gene: TRBV18; CDR3 protein: CASSPDRGNSEKLFF; CDR3 DNA: TGTGCCAGCTCACCCGACAGGGGGAATAGTGAAAAACTGTTTTTT
clone size: .; D gene: .; J gene: TRBJ1-5; V gene: TRBV28; CDR3 protein: CASSLWFPPRASNQPQHF; CDR3 DNA: TGTGCCAGCAGTTTATGGTTTCCGCCCCGAGCTAGCAATCAGCCCCAGCATTTT
clone size: .; D gene: TRBD1; J gene: TRBJ2-7; V gene: TRBV5-6; CDR3 protein: CASSLPGQVPYEQYF; CDR3 DNA: TGTGCCAGCAGCTTACCGGGACAGGTCCCCTACGAGCAGTACTTC
clone size: once; D gene: TRBD2; J gene: TRBJ2-2; V gene: TRBV7-7; CDR3 protein: CASSSNPLAGVTGELFF; CDR3 DNA: TGTGCCAGCAGCTCAAACCCTCTAGCGGGAGTGACCGGGGAGCTGTTTTTT
clone size: .; D gene: TRBD1; J gene: TRBJ1-2; V gene: TRBV2; CDR3 protein: CASRERQGLYGYTF; CDR3 DNA: TGTGCCAGCAGAGAGAGACAGGGGCTCTATGGCTACACCTTC
clone size: .; D gene: TRBD1; J gene: TRBJ1-2; V gene: TRBV2; CDR3 protein: CASRGQVSNYGYTF; CDR3 DNA: TGTGCCAGCAGGGGACAGGTCTCTAACTATGGCTACACCTTC
clone size: .; D gene: .; J gene: TRBJ2-1; V gene: TRBV10-3; CDR3 protein: CAISPSRNNEQFF; CDR3 DNA: TGTGCCATCAGTCCCTCTAGGAACAATGAGCAGTTCTTC
clone size: .; D gene: .; J gene: TRBJ2-7; V gene: TRBV15; CDR3 protein: CATSPGLAGFIGYEQYF; CDR3 DNA: TGTGCCACCAGCCCCGGCCTCGCGGGGTTCATAGGCTACGAGCAGTACTTC
clone size: .; D gene: TRBD2; J gene: TRBJ2-3; V gene: TRBV7-8; CDR3 protein: CASRGVVAGLGGTQYF; CDR3 DNA: TGTGCCAGCAGGGGCGTTGTAGCGGGCCTTGGTGGTACGCAGTATTTT
clone size: .; D gene: .; J gene: TRBJ2-7; V gene: TRBV30; CDR3 protein: CAWMTAYEQYF; CDR3 DNA: TGTGCCTGGATGACAGCCTACGAGCAGTACTTC
clone size: .; D gene: .; J gene: TRBJ1-5; V gene: TRBV5-1; CDR3 protein: CASSPPPGDGNQPQHF; CDR3 DNA: TGCGCCAGCAGCCCGCCCCCAGGGGACGGCAATCAGCCCCAGCATTTT